Described below is a single T cell receptor (beta chain) sequence and its context. A v3.0 immunoSEQ assay was performed at survey level. TCRdb's table, derived via immunoSEQ multiplex PCR, lists solely in-frame clones and lacks some. The sample shows 34,000 or so clones, about 82% of them seen only once. This entry is derived from a study of long-term antiretroviral therapy in people with HIV. The CDR3 length is 15 residues. Trimming took off 1 base at V and 3 bases at J, with 12 bases between the two ends. CDR1 SNHLY and CDR2 FYNNEI come from the germline V gene. The clonotype originates from a man aged 18 to 29 with HIV. This specimen was unsorted PBMCs, taken roughly 3.5 years after starting antiretroviral therapy. The chain combines TRBV2 with TRBJ1-1; D remains unclear. The CDR3 nucleotides read TGTGCCAGCAGTGAAGGGGCAGTGTACTACACTGAAGCTTTCTTT. Its translation: CASSEGAVYYTEAFF.